This T cell receptor (beta chain) was retrieved from a study of OX40 agonist ivuxolimab in advanced cancers. Study-wide points: Expansion of clones was among the lowest in partial responders at 0.1-3.0 mg/kg.

With regard to this clone: Its matching antigen is unknown.

The germline gives CDR1 KGHSH, CDR2 LQKENI. Between the trimmed V and J ends, which lost 2 bases and 0 bases, there was a span of 11 bases. This CDR3 spans 15 amino acids. Sampling of blood occurred at baseline, cycle 4 day 1, and cycle 7 day 1. Libraries were prepared by immunoSEQ multiplex PCR; TCRdb keeps only in-frame clonotypes and omits some of them. The sample records more than 65,000 clones, roughly 81% being singletons. This TCR came from an adult with an advanced solid tumor such as melanoma, head and neck, liver or kidney cancer. This specimen was CD4+ or CD8+ T cells sorted from blood, taken in a trial of the OX40 agonist ivuxolimab. The V call is TRBV18, the J call TRBJ2-7; weak D call: TRBD2 (5 bases). CDR3 region: CASSPSGGFSYEQYF. The CDR3 bases are TGTGCCAGCTCACCATCGGGCGGGTTCTCCTACGAGCAGTACTTC.